A single sample gave rise to the 24 T cell receptor beta chains below, sequenced in a study of T cell repertoires in cytomegalovirus infection. One entry per CDR3 protein results from TCRdb running MiXCR on the reads. The sample consists of approximately 730,000 distinct CDR3 sequences, 25% to 30% of them appearing once. Their antigens remain unidentified. The source was cultured CD8+ T cells from PBMCs, collected from culture after CMV antigen stimulation. Receptor source: a human donor in good health (CMV status not recorded). Some clones in this sample may be carry-over from other donors' samples.

The rearrangement uses TRBV9 and TRBJ2-6; 8 nucleotides agree with TRBD1. V lost 3 bases to trimming and J lost 4 bases; unmatched junction nucleotides: 3. The CDR3 runs 15 residues. Germline values: CDR1 SGDLS, CDR2 YYNGEE. CDR3 amino acids: CASSGQGFGANVLTF. CDR3 in DNA: TGTGCCAGCAGCGGACAGGGGTTCGGGGCCAACGTCCTGACTTTC.

In its sample, this clonotype was seen many times. The rearrangement joins TRBV7-2 to TRBJ2-3; D gene ambiguous. CDR3 length equals 16 residues. Trimming stripped 2 bases from V and 2 bases from J, with 14 bases between. CDR1 and CDR2 from the germline V gene are SGHTA and FQGNSA. CDR3 DNA: TGTGCCAGCAGCTTAAAAGTGGGAAGTGCCACAGATACGCAGTATTTT. Its protein is CASSLKVGSATDTQYF.

V is TRBV10-3 and J is TRBJ2-7; 7 positions agree with TRBD2. From germline, CDR1 is ENHRY and CDR2 SYGVKD. This CDR3 is built from 13 residues. V was clipped by 10 bases and J by 2 bases; unmatched bases: 8. The CDR3, as DNA: TGTGCCACCCCAAGCGGGGTTACCTACGAGCAGTACGTC. Translated, it gives CATPSGVTYEQYV.

The rearrangement uses TRBV5-1 and TRBJ2-7; D is perhaps TRBD1 (6 bases). Per the germline V gene, CDR1 is SGHRS and CDR2 is YFSETQ. The V and J ends lost 4 bases and 2 bases respectively, with 16 bases between them. This CDR3 spans 15 amino acids. CDR3 sequence reads: CASSQKTGIPYEQYF. The CDR3 DNA reads TGCGCCAGCAGCCAGAAGACAGGAATTCCCTACGAGCAGTACTTC.

This chain uses TRBV19 with TRBJ1-1, with D unresolved. V gave up 6 bases and J gave up 4 bases, with 12 bases separating them. Germline loops: CDR1 LNHDA, CDR2 SQIVND (reference sequence). This CDR3 spans 13 amino acids. The CDR3 coding sequence is TGTGCCAGTAGCGCAAGCAGCGGCACTGAAGCTTTCTTT. This translates into CASSASSGTEAFF.

The chain links TRBV6-2 or TRBV6-3 to TRBJ1-5, with D uncertain. The V end was cut by 6 bases, the J end by 1 base, with 10 bases between. Per germline, CDR1 MNHEY and CDR2 SVGEGT. The CDR3 spans 14 residues. The CDR3 loop reads CASRPGRSNQPQHF. The CDR3 DNA sequence: TGTGCCAGCAGACCCGGACGGAGCAATCAGCCCCAGCATTTT.

V gene TRBV6-2 or TRBV6-3 combines with J gene TRBJ2-1, with 10 bases identical to TRBD1. CDR3 length: 15 amino acids. CDR1 is MNHEY, CDR2 SVGEGT, per germline. With V trimmed by 9 bases and J by 3 bases, 8 bases remained unmatched. CDR3 DNA: TGTGCCAGTCGACAGGGGGCGACCGACTACAATGAGCAGTTCTTC. Its translation is CASRQGATDYNEQFF.

In this sample, this clonotype turned up a few times. J is TRBJ2-7 and V is TRBV4-1; D is ambiguous. Trimming stripped 5 bases from V and 4 bases from J, with 9 bases between. Germline-derived CDR1 and CDR2 are MGHRA and YSYEKL. The CDR3 loop spans 12 amino acids. The CDR3 bases are TGCGCCAGCAGCGACCACTTTTACGAGCAGTACTTC. As protein: CASSDHFYEQYF.

This chain links TRBV25-1 with TRBJ1-6; D unresolved. V gave up 2 bases and J gave up 3 bases, with 5 bases separating them. The germline V gene has CDR1 MGHDK and CDR2 SYGVNS. CDR3 length: 14 residues. In nucleotides, the CDR3 is TGTGCCAGCAGTGAAAGATACTATAATTCACCCCTCCACTTT. This translates into CASSERYYNSPLHF.

V gene TRBV6-5 combines with J gene TRBJ1-1; D not certain. Germline V lookup: CDR1 MNHEY, CDR2 SVGAGI. V was cut by 0 bases and J by 0 bases, with 8 bases left in between. The CDR3 is 15 amino acids. The CDR3 is CASSYSETMNTEAFF. The CDR3 coding sequence is TGTGCCAGCAGTTACTCGGAGACGATGAACACTGAAGCTTTCTTT.

V and J are TRBV4-1 and TRBJ2-7; 7 bases align to TRBD2. This CDR3 spans 13 amino acids. From germline, CDR1 is MGHRA and CDR2 YSYEKL. With 5 bases clipped from V and 6 bases from J, the junction kept 7 bases outside the gene matches. The CDR3 nucleotides are TGCGCCAGCAGCTCCCCGGGGGGAAGCGAGCAGTACTTC. Its translation is CASSSPGGSEQYF.

This clonotype showed up just a few times. This chain connects TRBV6-5 to TRBJ1-1; no clear D. Germline loops: CDR1 MNHEY, CDR2 SVGAGI. The length of the CDR3 is 14 residues. Trimming pared 0 bases from V and 8 bases from J, leaving 13 bases between. This CDR3 reads CASSYSLAVGEAFF. The DNA for the CDR3 is TGTGCCAGCAGTTACTCGTTGGCAGTCGGAGAAGCTTTCTTT.

This clonotype was found once. The J gene is TRBJ2-7, the V gene TRBV27; 7 bases align to TRBD1. In germline, CDR1 is MNHEY, CDR2 SMNVEV (reference sequence). The CDR3 totals 13 residues. The J segment lost 2 bases and the V segment lost 6 bases, leaving 4 bases of the junction unmatched. The CDR3 nucleotides read TGTGCCAGCAGCACAGGGGCGACCTACGAGCAGTACGTC. Protein product: CASSTGATYEQYV.

The V gene is TRBV4-1, the J gene TRBJ1-1; D is ambiguous. Germline V gene lookup returns CDR1 MGHRA and CDR2 YSYEKL. Trimming removed 1 base from V and 0 bases from J, with 9 bases in between. The length of the CDR3 is 15 residues. As DNA, the CDR3 is TGCGCCAGCAGCCAAGCGACGTCAGTGAACACTGAAGCTTTCTTT. It translates to CASSQATSVNTEAFF.

V and J are TRBV7-9 and TRBJ2-3; the match to TRBD2 covers 12 bases. Unmatched junction bases numbered 15, after V lost 5 bases and J lost 0 bases. Germline V gene sequence: CDR1 SEHNR, CDR2 FQNEAQ (reference sequence). The CDR3 has 20 amino acids. CDR3 DNA: TGTGCCAGCAGCGACGCGACTAGCGGGGGCCAACTCCCTAGCACAGATACGCAGTATTTT. Its translation is CASSDATSGGQLPSTDTQYF.

The chain employs TRBV7-9 and TRBJ1-6; 7 positions agree with TRBD1. The CDR3 runs 16 residues. Germline trimming cut 3 bases from V and 5 bases from J; bases unmatched to any gene: 7. Germline V gene data show CDR1 as SEHNR and CDR2 as FQNEAQ (reference sequence). Written as DNA, the CDR3 is TGTGCCAGCAGCTTCAAACCGGGACAGCATAATTCACCCCTCCACTTT. Its protein product is CASSFKPGQHNSPLHF.

This chain joins TRBV4-1 and TRBJ2-1, with D unclear. Trimming removed 1 base from V and 9 bases from J, with 13 bases in between. The CDR3 length is 14 residues. Germline V lookup: CDR1 MGHRA, CDR2 YSYEKL. In nucleotides, the CDR3 is TGCGCCAGCAGCCAAGTAGGCGGAATGAGTGAGCAGTTCTTC. It encodes CASSQVGGMSEQFF.

This clonotype was seen only a few times. The chain couples TRBV11-2 to TRBJ2-5; D call uncertain. Per the germline V gene, CDR1 is SGHAT and CDR2 is FQNNGV. The germline V and J ends were trimmed by 1 base and 0 bases, with 6 bases remaining between them. CDR3 size: 14 residues. The CDR3 DNA reads TGTGCCAGCAGCTTAGGAAACAACCAAGAGACCCAGTACTTC. This translates into CASSLGNNQETQYF.

The chain employs TRBV6-8 and TRBJ2-1; D ambiguous. Germline V lookup: CDR1 MNHGY, CDR2 SAAAGT. The CDR3 spans 14 residues. The V end lost 4 bases, the J end lost 4 bases, and 11 bases lay between the germline ends. The CDR3 loop is CASSSPFYYNEQFF. CDR3 DNA: TGTGCCAGCAGTTCGCCATTCTATTACAATGAGCAGTTCTTC.

There are many counts of this clonotype. This chain's CDR3 is CASSWGGPYNEQFF. In DNA, the CDR3 is TGTGCCAGCAGCTGGGGGGGCCCCTACAATGAGCAGTTCTTC. This rearrangement joins TRBV7-2 to TRBJ2-1, with D possibly TRBD2 on 7 matching bases. Germline CDR1 and CDR2: SGHTA and FQGNSA. V lost 4 bases to trimming and J lost 2 bases, with 9 bases between them. CDR3 length: 14 amino acids.

This clonotype was observed a few times. V and J are TRBV4-1 and TRBJ1-1, with D uncertain. The CDR3 loop spans 16 amino acids. CDR1 and CDR2 (germline): MGHRA, YSYEKL. V lost 2 bases and J lost 0, with 13 bases in between. The CDR3 protein is CASSQSGWTVNTEAFF. The CDR3 DNA follows: TGCGCCAGCAGCCAATCCGGCTGGACGGTGAACACTGAAGCTTTCTTT.

This clonotype turned up a few times. This chain connects TRBV4-3 to TRBJ1-2; D perhaps matches TRBD1 (5 bases). The CDR3 extends over 15 amino acids. Trimming pared 0 bases from V and 4 bases from J, leaving 12 bases between. Germline CDR1 is LGHNA and CDR2 is YSLEER. CDR3 nucleotide sequence: TGCGCCAGCAGCCAAGATCGAGGGGTCGGCTATGGCTACACCTTC. It translates to CASSQDRGVGYGYTF.

The CDR3 DNA reads as TGTGCCAGCAGTTCTTACCGGGGGGGCCACGAGCAGTACTTC. It is translated as CASSSYRGGHEQYF. The chain couples TRBV7-2 to TRBJ2-7; TRBD2 matches at 8 bases. The ends lost 6 bases at V and 5 bases at J; junction bases unmatched: 9. The CDR3 sequence is 14 residues long. Germline loops: CDR1 SGHTA, CDR2 FQGNSA.

The chain recombines TRBV6-2 or TRBV6-3 with TRBJ2-2; D is undetermined. V was pared by 6 bases and J by 0 bases, with 14 bases between. Germline V gene data show CDR1 as MNHEY and CDR2 as SVGEGT. CDR3 size: 16 residues. CDR3 sequence: CASRARTYANTGELFF. The CDR3 DNA is TGTGCCAGCAGAGCGCGGACCTACGCGAACACCGGGGAGCTGTTTTTT.